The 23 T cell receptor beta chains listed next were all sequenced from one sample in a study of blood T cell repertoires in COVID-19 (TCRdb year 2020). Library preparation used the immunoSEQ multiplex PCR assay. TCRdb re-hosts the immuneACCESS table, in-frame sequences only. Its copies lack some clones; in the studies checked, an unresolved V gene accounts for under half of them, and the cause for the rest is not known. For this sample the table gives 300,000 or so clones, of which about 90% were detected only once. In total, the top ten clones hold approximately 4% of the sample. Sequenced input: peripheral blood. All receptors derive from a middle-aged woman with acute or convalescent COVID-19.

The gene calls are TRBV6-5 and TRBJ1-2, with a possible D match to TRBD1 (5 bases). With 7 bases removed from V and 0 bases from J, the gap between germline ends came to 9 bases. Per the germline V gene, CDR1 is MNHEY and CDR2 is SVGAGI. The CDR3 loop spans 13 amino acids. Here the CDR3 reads CASIHRTNYGYTF. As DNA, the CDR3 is TGTGCCAGCATACACAGGACTAACTATGGCTACACCTTC.

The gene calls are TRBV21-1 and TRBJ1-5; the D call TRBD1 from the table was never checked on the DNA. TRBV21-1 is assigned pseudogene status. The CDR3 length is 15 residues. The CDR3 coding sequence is TGTGCCAGCAGCAAAGCGCTCAGGAGCAATCAGCCCCAGCATTTT. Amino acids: CASSKALRSNQPQHF.

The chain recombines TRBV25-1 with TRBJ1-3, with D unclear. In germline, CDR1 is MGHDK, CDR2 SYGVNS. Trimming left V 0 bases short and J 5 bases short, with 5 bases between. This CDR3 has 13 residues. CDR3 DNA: TGTGCCAGCAGTGAATATATTAGAAACACCATATATTTT. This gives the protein CASSEYIRNTIYF. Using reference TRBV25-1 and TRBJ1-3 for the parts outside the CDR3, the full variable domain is EADIYQTPRYLVIGTGKKITLECSQTMGHDKMYWYQQDPGMELHLIHYSYGVNSTEKGDLSSESTVSRIRTEHFPLTLESARPSHTSQYLCASSEYIRNTIYFGEGSWLTVV.

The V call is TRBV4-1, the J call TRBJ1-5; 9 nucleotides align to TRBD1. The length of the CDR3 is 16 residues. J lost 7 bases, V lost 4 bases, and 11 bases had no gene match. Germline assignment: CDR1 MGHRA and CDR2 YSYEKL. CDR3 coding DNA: TGCGCCAGCAGCCTAACGGGACAGGGTGCGGGGCAGCCCCAGCATTTT. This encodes CASSLTGQGAGQPQHF.

The CDR3 here is CASSLKRRGGTEAFF. In DNA form, the CDR3 reads TGTGCCAGCAGCTTGAAAAGGAGGGGGGGTACTGAAGCTTTCTTT. This chain joins TRBV5-6 and TRBJ1-1, with TRBD1 as a possible D gene (6 bases). Germline V gene sequence: CDR1 SGHDT, CDR2 YYEEEE. This CDR3 has 15 amino acids. The V gene lost 1 base and the J gene lost 5 bases, with 15 bases spanning the gap.

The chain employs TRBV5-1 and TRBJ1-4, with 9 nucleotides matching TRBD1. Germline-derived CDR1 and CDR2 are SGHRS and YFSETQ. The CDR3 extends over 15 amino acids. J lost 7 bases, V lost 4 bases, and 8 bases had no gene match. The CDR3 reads CASSPGDRVAEKLFF. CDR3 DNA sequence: TGCGCCAGCAGCCCCGGGGACAGGGTGGCTGAAAAACTGTTTTTT.

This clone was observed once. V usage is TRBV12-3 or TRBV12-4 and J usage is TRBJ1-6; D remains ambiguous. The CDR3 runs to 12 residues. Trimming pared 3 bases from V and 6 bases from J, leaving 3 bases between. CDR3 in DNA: TGTGCCAGCAGTTTCGGTAATTCACCCCTCCACTTT. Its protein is CASSFGNSPLHF.

This chain's CDR3 is CASSRSATEAFF. CDR3 in DNA: TGTGCCAGCAGCCGATCCGCGACTGAAGCTTTCTTT. The chain has TRBV3-1 (or the pseudogene TRBV3-2) and TRBJ1-1; the D is unclear. The V gene lost 4 bases and the J gene lost 5 bases, with 8 bases spanning the gap. Looked up from germline, CDR1 is LGHDT and CDR2 is YNNKEL (reference sequence). This CDR3 contains 12 residues.

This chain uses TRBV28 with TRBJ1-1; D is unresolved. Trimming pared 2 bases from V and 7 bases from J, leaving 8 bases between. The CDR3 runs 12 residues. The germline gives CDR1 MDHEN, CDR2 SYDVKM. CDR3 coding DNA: TGTGCCAGCAGTTTAAGACACGTTGAAGCTTTCTTT. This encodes CASSLRHVEAFF.

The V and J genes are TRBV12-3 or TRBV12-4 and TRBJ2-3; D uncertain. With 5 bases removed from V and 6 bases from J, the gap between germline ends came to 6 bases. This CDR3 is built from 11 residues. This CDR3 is CASSTYDTQYF. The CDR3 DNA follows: TGTGCCAGCAGTACCTACGATACGCAGTATTTT.

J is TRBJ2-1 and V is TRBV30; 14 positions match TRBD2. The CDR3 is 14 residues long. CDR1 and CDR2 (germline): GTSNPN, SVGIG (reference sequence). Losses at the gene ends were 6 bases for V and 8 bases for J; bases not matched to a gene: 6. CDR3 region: CACKSTSGGDEQFF. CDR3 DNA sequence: TGTGCCTGCAAATCGACTAGCGGGGGGGATGAGCAGTTCTTC.

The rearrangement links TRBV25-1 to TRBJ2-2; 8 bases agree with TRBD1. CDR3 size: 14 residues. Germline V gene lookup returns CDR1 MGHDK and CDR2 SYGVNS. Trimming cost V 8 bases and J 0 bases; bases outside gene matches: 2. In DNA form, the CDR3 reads TGTGCCAGCTCGACAGGGGCGAACACCGGGGAGCTGTTTTTT. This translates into CASSTGANTGELFF.

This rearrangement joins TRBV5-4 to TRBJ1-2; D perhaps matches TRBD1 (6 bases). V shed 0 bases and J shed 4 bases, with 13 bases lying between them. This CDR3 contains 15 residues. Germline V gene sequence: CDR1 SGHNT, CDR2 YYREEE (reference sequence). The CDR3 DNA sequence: TGTGCCAGCAGCTTGGATTCTAGGGACACCTATGGCTACACCTTC. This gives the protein CASSLDSRDTYGYTF.

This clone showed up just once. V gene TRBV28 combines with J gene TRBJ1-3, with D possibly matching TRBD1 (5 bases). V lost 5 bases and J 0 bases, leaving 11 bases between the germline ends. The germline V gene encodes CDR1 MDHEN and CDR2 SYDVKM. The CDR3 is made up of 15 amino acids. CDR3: CASSLPGISGNTIYF. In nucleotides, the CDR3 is TGTGCCAGCAGTCTTCCAGGGATCTCTGGAAACACCATATATTTT.

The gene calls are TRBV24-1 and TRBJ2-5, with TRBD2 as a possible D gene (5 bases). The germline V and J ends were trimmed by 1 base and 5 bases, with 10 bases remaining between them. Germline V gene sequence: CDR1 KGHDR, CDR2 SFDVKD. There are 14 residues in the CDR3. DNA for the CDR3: TGTGCCACCAGTGATTTAAAGGGCGGGGAGACCCAGTACTTC. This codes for CATSDLKGGETQYF.

The CDR3 nucleotides read TGTGCCAGTATGTCCAGGGGGCTTTACTATGGCTACACCTTC. This sequence encodes CASMSRGLYYGYTF. The chain uses TRBV19 and TRBJ1-2; TRBD1 matches 8 bases. Per the germline V gene, CDR1 is LNHDA and CDR2 is SQIVND (reference sequence). The CDR3 extends over 14 amino acids. V was pared by 7 bases and J by 3 bases, with 7 bases of the junction left unmatched.

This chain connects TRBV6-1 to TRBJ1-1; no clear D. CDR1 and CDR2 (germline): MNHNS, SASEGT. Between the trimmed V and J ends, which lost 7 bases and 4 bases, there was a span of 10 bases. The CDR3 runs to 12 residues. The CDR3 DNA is TGTGCCAGCACAGTCAGAGGCACTGAAGCTTTCTTT. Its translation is CASTVRGTEAFF.

CDR3 amino acids: CATSDLATPGQGRTGELFF. DNA of the CDR3: TGTGCCACCAGTGATTTAGCAACCCCGGGACAGGGTCGAACCGGGGAGCTGTTTTTT. The rearrangement joins TRBV24-1 to TRBJ2-2, with 9 bases that match TRBD1. Trimming cost V 1 base and J 5 bases; bases outside gene matches: 13. Germline V lookup: CDR1 KGHDR, CDR2 SFDVKD. CDR3 length equals 19 residues.

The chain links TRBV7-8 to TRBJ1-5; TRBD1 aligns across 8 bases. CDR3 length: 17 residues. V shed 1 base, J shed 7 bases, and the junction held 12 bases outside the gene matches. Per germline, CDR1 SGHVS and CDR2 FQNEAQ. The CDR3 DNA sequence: TGTGCCAGCAGCTTAGAGGCGGGTCAGGGGGCTTTCCAGCCCCAGCATTTT. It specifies CASSLEAGQGAFQPQHF.

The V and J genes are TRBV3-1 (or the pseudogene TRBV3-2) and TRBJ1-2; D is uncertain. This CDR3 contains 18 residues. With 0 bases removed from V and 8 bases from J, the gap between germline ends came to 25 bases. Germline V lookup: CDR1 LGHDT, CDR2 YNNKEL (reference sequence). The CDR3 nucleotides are TGTGCCAGCAGCCAAGATGCGGCGGCACGATGGAAAACTAGCGGCTACACCTTC. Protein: CASSQDAAARWKTSGYTF.

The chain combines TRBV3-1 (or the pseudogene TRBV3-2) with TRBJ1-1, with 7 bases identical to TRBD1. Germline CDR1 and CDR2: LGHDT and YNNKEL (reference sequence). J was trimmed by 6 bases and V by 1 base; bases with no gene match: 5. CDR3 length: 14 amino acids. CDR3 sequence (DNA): TGTGCCAGCAGCCAAGTCGCAGGGGGATCTGAAGCTTTCTTT. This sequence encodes CASSQVAGGSEAFF.

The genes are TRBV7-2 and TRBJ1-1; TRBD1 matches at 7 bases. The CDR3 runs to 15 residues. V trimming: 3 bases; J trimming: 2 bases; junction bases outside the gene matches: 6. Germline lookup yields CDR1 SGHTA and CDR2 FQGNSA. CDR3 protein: CASSFLGTANTEAFF. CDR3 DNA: TGTGCCAGCAGCTTCCTAGGGACAGCCAACACTGAAGCTTTCTTT. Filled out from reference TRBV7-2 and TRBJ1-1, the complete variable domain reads GAGVSQSPSNKVTEKGKDVELRCDPISGHTALYWYRQSLGQGLEFLIYFQGNSAPDKSGLPSDRFSAERTGGSVSTLTIQRTQQEDSAVYLCASSFLGTANTEAFFGQGTRLTVV.

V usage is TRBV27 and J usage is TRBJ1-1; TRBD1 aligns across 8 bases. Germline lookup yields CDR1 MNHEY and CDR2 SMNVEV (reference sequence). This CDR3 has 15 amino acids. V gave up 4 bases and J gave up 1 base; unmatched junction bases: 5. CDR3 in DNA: TGTGCCAGCAGTTCTATGGGACAGGCGAACACTGAAGCTTTCTTT. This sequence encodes CASSSMGQANTEAFF.